One sample yielded the 13 T cell receptor beta chains listed below, sequenced in a study of T-cell reconstitution after alpha-beta-depleted transplantation in children. This sample's TCRbeta library carried unique molecular identifier barcodes. TCRdb passed the PCR reads through MiXCR, listing each CDR3 protein once. The table shows more than 120,000 distinct CDR3 sequences, with around 8.8% occurring only once. The source material was PBMCs, mostly from graft donor cells, sampled 180 days after TCRalphabeta/CD19-depleted stem cell transplant. These receptor sequences come from a female patient under 10 years old who had a stem cell transplant for congenital amegakaryocytic thrombocytopenia, so the T cells may come from the graft donor.

The sample holds many counts of this clonotype. The V and J genes are TRBV5-1 and TRBJ2-5; weak D call: TRBD1 (5 bases). The CDR3 spans 13 residues. Germline V gives CDR1 SGHRS, CDR2 YFSETQ. V gave up 0 bases and J gave up 4 bases, with 7 bases separating them. The CDR3 nucleotides are TGCGCCAGCAGCTTGGGACAGCGAGAGACCCAGTACTTC. Its protein product is CASSLGQRETQYF.

At least ten counts were recorded for this clonotype. The V call is TRBV5-4, the J call TRBJ1-1; D remains ambiguous. CDR3 length: 13 residues. Germline values: CDR1 SGHNT, CDR2 YYREEE (reference sequence). Trimming pared 1 base from V and 2 bases from J, leaving 6 bases between. CDR3 in DNA: TGTGCCAGCAGCTTGATGGGTAACACTGAAGCTTTCTTT. Its protein product is CASSLMGNTEAFF.

V gene TRBV29-1 combines with J gene TRBJ2-1; D remains ambiguous. The CDR3 contains 11 residues. Germline values: CDR1 SQVTM, CDR2 ANQGSEA. The V end was cut by 4 bases, the J end by 7 bases, with 8 bases between. CDR3 in DNA: TGCAGCGTTGGAAGGCCTAATGAGCAGTTCTTC. Translated: CSVGRPNEQFF.

This clonotype was recorded a few times. V usage is TRBV5-1 and J usage is TRBJ2-7, with D maybe TRBD1 (6 bases). The germline gives CDR1 SGHRS, CDR2 YFSETQ. Trimming pared 0 bases from V and 3 bases from J, leaving 10 bases between. The CDR3 length is 14 residues. This chain's CDR3 is CASSLGYRDYEQYF. For the CDR3, the DNA is TGCGCCAGCAGCTTGGGGTACAGGGACTACGAGCAGTACTTC. Filled out from reference TRBV5-1 and TRBJ2-7, the complete variable domain reads KAGVTQTPRYLIKTRGQQVTLSCSPISGHRSVSWYQQTPGQGLQFLFEYFSETQRNKGNFPGRFSGRQFSNSRSEMNVSTLELGDSALYLCASSLGYRDYEQYFGPGTRLTVT.

This sequence joins TRBV7-9 and TRBJ1-1; tentatively, D is TRBD1 (5 bases). CDR1 and CDR2 (germline): SEHNR, FQNEAQ (reference sequence). The CDR3 has 15 residues. Between the trimmed V and J ends, which lost 5 bases and 1 base, there was a span of 14 bases. CDR3: CASSPRGGANTEAFF. CDR3 coding DNA: TGTGCCAGCAGCCCGCGGGGAGGGGCGAACACTGAAGCTTTCTTT.

This chain links TRBV29-1 with TRBJ2-2; possible D gene TRBD2, 6 bases. V was cut by 6 bases and J by 7 bases, with 15 bases left in between. There are 13 residues in the CDR3. From germline, CDR1 is SQVTM and CDR2 ANQGSEA. CDR3 bases: TGCAGCGTGTCCCGGGGGTCCGGCGGGGAGCTGTTTTTT. Translating it yields CSVSRGSGGELFF.

This clonotype was counted ten times or more. The chain uses TRBV5-6 and TRBJ2-7; 8 bases are a match to TRBD2. Germline values: CDR1 SGHDT, CDR2 YYEEEE. J was trimmed by 2 bases and V by 4 bases; bases with no gene match: 11. This CDR3 is built from 16 residues. This chain's CDR3 is CASSAPEGLGPYEQYF. The CDR3 DNA is TGTGCCAGCAGCGCTCCAGAGGGACTAGGCCCCTACGAGCAGTACTTC. Supplemented by reference TRBV5-6 and TRBJ2-7, the full variable domain reads DAGVTQSPTHLIKTRGQQVTLRCSPKSGHDTVSWYQQALGQGPQFIFQYYEEEERQRGNFPDRFSGHQFPNYSSELNVNALLLGDSALYLCASSAPEGLGPYEQYFGPGTRLTVT.

The sample holds a few counts of this clonotype. The chain links TRBV12-3 or TRBV12-4 to TRBJ2-2; D gene unclear. The CDR3 covers 13 residues. Trimming stripped 4 bases from V and 3 bases from J, with 6 bases between. The CDR3 DNA reads TGTGCCAGCAGTTCACAATACACCGGGGAGCTGTTTTTT. Amino acids: CASSSQYTGELFF.

This clonotype has ten or more counts. V is TRBV15 and J is TRBJ2-1, with D possibly TRBD1 on 6 matching bases. V was pared by 2 bases and J by 3 bases, with 11 bases between. This CDR3 spans 15 amino acids. Germline values: CDR1 LNHNV, CDR2 YYDKDF (reference sequence). CDR3 amino acids: CATSRLQGNYNEQFF. The CDR3 DNA follows: TGTGCCACCAGCAGATTGCAGGGGAACTACAATGAGCAGTTCTTC. The variable domain in full, completed from reference TRBV15 and TRBJ2-1, reads DAMVIQNPRYQVTQFGKPVTLSCSQTLNHNVMYWYQQKSSQAPKLLFHYYDKDFNNEADTPDNFQSRRPNTSFCFLDIRSPGLGDTAMYLCATSRLQGNYNEQFFGPGTRLTVL.

In this sample, this clonotype turned up a few times. The CDR3 DNA is TGTGCCAGCTCCCCTATAGCGGGGGGGCCTGACGAGCAGTACTTC. Amino acid sequence: CASSPIAGGPDEQYF. V gene TRBV18 combines with J gene TRBJ2-7, with 11 bases lining up with TRBD2. This CDR3 spans 15 amino acids. Unmatched junction bases numbered 9, after V lost 6 bases and J lost 5 bases. Germline lookup yields CDR1 KGHSH and CDR2 LQKENI.

The V and J genes are TRBV5-1 and TRBJ1-1; D possibly corresponds to TRBD1 (5 bases). Germline lookup yields CDR1 SGHRS and CDR2 YFSETQ. The length of the CDR3 is 15 residues. The V gene lost 0 bases and the J gene lost 0 bases, with 9 bases spanning the gap. As DNA, the CDR3 is TGCGCCAGCAGCTTGGTAGACAGCCTGAACACTGAAGCTTTCTTT. Residues: CASSLVDSLNTEAFF. Looking up the rest from reference TRBV5-1 and TRBJ1-1 gives the full variable domain: KAGVTQTPRYLIKTRGQQVTLSCSPISGHRSVSWYQQTPGQGLQFLFEYFSETQRNKGNFPGRFSGRQFSNSRSEMNVSTLELGDSALYLCASSLVDSLNTEAFFGQGTRLTVV.

V and J are TRBV6-1 and TRBJ2-7; D is unresolved. V lost 4 bases and J lost 4, with 14 bases in between. CDR3 length equals 14 residues. The germline V gene encodes CDR1 MNHNS and CDR2 SASEGT. CDR3 amino acids: CASSGFGDRYEQYF. For the CDR3, the DNA is TGTGCCAGCAGTGGGTTTGGGGATAGGTACGAGCAGTACTTC.

This clonotype was observed many times. The chain couples TRBV5-1 to TRBJ2-2; D is possibly TRBD1 or TRBD2 (5 bases each). Germline values: CDR1 SGHRS, CDR2 YFSETQ. Trimming stripped 3 bases from V and 5 bases from J, with 11 bases between. The CDR3 has 14 residues. CDR3 in DNA: TGCGCCAGCAGCTCCGGGACGGTTACCGGGGAGCTGTTTTTT. Its translation: CASSSGTVTGELFF.